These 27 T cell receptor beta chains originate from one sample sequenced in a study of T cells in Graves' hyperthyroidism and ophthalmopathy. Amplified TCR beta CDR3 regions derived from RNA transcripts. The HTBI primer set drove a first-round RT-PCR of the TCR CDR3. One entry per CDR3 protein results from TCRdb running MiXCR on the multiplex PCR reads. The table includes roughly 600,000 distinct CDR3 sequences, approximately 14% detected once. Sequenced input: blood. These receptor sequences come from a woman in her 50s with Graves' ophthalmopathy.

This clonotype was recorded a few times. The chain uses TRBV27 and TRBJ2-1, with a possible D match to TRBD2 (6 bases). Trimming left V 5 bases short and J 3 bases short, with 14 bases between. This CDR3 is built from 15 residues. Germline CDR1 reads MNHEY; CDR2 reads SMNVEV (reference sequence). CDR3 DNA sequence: TGTGCCAGCAGTCCCATGGCGGGAAACTACAATGAGCAGTTCTTC. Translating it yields CASSPMAGNYNEQFF.

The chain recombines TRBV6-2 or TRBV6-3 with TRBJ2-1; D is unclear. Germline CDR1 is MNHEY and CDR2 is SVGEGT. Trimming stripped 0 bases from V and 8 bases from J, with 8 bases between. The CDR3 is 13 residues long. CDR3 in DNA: TGTGCCAGCAGTTACTCGAGGAGTCATGAGCAGTTCTTC. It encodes CASSYSRSHEQFF.

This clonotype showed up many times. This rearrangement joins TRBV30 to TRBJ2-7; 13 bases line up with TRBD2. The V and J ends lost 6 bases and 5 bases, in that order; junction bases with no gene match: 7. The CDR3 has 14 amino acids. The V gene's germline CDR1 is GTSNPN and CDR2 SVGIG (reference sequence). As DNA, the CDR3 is TGTGCCTGCCGGACTAGCGGGAGCCACAACGAGCAGTACTTC. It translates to CACRTSGSHNEQYF.

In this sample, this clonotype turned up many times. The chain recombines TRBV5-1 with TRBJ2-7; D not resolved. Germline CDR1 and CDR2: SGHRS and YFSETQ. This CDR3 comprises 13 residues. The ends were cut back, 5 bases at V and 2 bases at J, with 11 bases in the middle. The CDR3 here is CASSLQKTYEQYF. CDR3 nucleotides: TGCGCCAGCAGTTTGCAGAAGACCTACGAGCAGTACTTC.

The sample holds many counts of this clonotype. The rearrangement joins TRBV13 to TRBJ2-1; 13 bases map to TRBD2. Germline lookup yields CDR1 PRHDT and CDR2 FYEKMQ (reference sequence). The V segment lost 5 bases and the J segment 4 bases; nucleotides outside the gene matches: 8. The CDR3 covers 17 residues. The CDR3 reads CASSPWTSGSLYNEQFF. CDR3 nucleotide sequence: TGTGCCAGCAGCCCATGGACTAGCGGGAGCCTTTACAATGAGCAGTTCTTC.

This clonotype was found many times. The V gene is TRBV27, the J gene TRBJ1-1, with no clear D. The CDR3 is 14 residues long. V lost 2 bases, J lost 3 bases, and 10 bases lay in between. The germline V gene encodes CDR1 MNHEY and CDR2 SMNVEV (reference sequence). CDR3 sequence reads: CASSLREMDTEAFF. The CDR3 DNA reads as TGTGCCAGCAGTTTAAGGGAAATGGACACTGAAGCTTTCTTT.

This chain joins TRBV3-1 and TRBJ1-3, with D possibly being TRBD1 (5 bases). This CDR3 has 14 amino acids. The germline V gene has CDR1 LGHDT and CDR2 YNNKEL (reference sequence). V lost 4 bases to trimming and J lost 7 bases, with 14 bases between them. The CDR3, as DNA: TGTGCCAGCAGCCCCCGGGGCGGAGAGAACACCATATATTTT. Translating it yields CASSPRGGENTIYF.

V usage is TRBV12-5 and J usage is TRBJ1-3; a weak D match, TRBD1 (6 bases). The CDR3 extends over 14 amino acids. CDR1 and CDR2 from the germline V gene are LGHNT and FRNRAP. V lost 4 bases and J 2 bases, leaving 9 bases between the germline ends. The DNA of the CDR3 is TGTGCTAGTGGTTCAGGGGTTGCTGGAAACACCATATATTTT. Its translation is CASGSGVAGNTIYF.

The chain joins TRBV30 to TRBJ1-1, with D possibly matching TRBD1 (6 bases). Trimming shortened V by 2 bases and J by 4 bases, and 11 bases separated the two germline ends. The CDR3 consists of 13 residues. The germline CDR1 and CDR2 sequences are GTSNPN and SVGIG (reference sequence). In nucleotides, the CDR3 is TGTGCCTGGAGTATAAGGGGGGCCACTGAAGCTTTCTTT. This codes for CAWSIRGATEAFF.

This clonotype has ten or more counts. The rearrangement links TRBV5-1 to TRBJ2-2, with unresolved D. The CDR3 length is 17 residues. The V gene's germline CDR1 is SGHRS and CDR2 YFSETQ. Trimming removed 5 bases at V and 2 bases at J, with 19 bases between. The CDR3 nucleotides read TGCGCCAGCAGGGATCTCAGGCGTCTGCCTAACACCGGGGAGCTGTTTTTT. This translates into CASRDLRRLPNTGELFF.

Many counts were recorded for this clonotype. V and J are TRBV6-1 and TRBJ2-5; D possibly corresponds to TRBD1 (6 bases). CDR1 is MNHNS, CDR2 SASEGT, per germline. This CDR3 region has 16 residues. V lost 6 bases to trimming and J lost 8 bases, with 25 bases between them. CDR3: CASSSLRDINWLTQYF. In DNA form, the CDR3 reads TGTGCCAGCAGCTCTCTTAGGGACATTAATTGGCTTACCCAGTACTTC.

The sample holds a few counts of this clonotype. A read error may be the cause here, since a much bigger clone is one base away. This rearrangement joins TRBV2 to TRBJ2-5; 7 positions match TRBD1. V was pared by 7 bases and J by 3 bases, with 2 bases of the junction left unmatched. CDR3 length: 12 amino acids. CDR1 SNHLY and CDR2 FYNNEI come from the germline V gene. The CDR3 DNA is TGTGCCAGCACCGGGACAGAAGAGACCCAGTACTTC. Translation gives CASTGTEETQYF.

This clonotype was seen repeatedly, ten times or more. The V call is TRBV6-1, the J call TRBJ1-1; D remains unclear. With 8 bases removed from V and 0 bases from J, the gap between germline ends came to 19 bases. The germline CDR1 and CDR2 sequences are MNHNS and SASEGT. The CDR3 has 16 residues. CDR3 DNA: TGTGCCAGCCCCCGCCCGACGGAGAACCTGAACACTGAAGCTTTCTTT. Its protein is CASPRPTENLNTEAFF.

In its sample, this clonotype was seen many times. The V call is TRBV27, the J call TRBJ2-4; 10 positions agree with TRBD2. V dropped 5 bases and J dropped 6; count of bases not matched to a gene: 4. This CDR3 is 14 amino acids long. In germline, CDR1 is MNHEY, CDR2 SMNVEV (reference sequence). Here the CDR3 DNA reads TGTGCCAGCAGTACACGACTAGCGGGAAACATTCAGTACTTC. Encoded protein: CASSTRLAGNIQYF.

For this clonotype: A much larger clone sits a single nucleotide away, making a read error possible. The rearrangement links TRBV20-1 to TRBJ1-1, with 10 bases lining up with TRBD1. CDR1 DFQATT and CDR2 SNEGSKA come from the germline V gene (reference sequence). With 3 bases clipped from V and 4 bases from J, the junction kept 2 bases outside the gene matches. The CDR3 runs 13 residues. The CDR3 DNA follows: TGCAGTGCTAGCGGGGACAGGGGCACTGAAGCTTTCTTT. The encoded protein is CSASGDRGTEAFF.

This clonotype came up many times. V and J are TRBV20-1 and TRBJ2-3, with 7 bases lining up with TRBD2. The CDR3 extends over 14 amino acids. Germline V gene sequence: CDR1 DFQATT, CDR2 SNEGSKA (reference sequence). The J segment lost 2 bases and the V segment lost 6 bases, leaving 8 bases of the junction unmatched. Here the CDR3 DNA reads TGCAGTGCCCGCCACGGGGGGAACACAGATACGCAGTATTTT. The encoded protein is CSARHGGNTDTQYF.

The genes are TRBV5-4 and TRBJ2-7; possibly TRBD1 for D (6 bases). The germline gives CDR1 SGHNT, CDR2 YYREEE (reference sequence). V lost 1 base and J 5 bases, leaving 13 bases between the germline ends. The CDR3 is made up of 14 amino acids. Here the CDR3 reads CASSLSKGVHEQYF. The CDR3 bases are TGTGCCAGCAGCTTGAGTAAGGGGGTCCACGAGCAGTACTTC.

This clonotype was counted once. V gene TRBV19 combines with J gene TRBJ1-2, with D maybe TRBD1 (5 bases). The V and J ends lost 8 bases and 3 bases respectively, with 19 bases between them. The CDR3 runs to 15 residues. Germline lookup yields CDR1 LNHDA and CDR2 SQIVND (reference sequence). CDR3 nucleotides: TGTGCCAGTCACCGGAAGGGGAGCTTTTACTATGGCTACACCTTC. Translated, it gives CASHRKGSFYYGYTF.

In nucleotides, the CDR3 is TGCAGTGCTAGAGTTCCGGGAGTGGGCACCGGGGAGCTGTTTTTT. Amino acids: CSARVPGVGTGELFF. This chain connects TRBV20-1 to TRBJ2-2; D is possibly TRBD2 (6 bases). The CDR3 covers 15 residues. Germline assignment: CDR1 DFQATT and CDR2 SNEGSKA (reference sequence). The V end lost 1 base, the J end lost 4 bases, and 13 bases lay between the germline ends.

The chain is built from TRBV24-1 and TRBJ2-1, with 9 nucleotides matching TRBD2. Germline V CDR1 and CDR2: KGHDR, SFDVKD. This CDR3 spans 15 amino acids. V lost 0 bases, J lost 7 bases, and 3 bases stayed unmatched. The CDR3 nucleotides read TGTGCCACCAGTGATTTGCCTAGCGGGAAGAATGAGCAGTTCTTC. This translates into CATSDLPSGKNEQFF.

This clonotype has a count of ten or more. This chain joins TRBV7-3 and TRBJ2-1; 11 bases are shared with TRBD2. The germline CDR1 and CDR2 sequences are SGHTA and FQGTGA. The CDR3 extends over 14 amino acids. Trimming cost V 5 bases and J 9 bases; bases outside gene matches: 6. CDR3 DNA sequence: TGTGCCAGCAGCCCGGGCGGGACTAGCGGTGAGCAGTTCTTC. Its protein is CASSPGGTSGEQFF.

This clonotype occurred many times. CDR3 DNA sequence: TGTGCCAGCAGAACGGGACACACCTACGAGCAGTACTTC. It is translated as CASRTGHTYEQYF. This sequence joins TRBV7-2 and TRBJ2-7; weak D call: TRBD1 (6 bases). This CDR3 region has 13 residues. Germline CDR1 reads SGHTA; CDR2 reads FQGNSA. Trimming pared 6 bases from V and 2 bases from J, leaving 11 bases between. Full variable domain (rest looked up from reference TRBV7-2 and TRBJ2-7): GAGVSQSPSNKVTEKGKDVELRCDPISGHTALYWYRQSLGQGLEFLIYFQGNSAPDKSGLPSDRFSAERTGGSVSTLTIQRTQQEDSAVYLCASRTGHTYEQYFGPGTRLTVT.

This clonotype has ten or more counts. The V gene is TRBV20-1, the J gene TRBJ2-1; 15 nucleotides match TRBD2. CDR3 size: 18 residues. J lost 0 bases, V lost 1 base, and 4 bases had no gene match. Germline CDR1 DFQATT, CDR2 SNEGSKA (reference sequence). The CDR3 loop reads CSARGWGLAGGSYNEQFF. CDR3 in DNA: TGCAGTGCTAGAGGATGGGGACTAGCGGGGGGCTCCTACAATGAGCAGTTCTTC.

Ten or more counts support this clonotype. The DNA of the CDR3 is TGTGCCAGCAGTTACAGGGACAGAGGAACTGAAAAACTGTTTTTT. Translated, it gives CASSYRDRGTEKLFF. This chain links TRBV6-1 with TRBJ1-4; 7 positions match TRBD1. CDR1 MNHNS and CDR2 SASEGT come from the germline V gene. With 5 bases clipped from V and 7 bases from J, the junction kept 10 bases outside the gene matches. The CDR3 sequence is 15 residues long.

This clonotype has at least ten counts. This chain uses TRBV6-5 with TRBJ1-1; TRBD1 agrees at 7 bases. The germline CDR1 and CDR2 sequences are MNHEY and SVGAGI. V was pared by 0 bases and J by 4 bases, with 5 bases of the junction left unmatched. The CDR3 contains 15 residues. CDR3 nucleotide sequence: TGTGCCAGCAGTTACTCGAGGGGGCTGGGCACTGAAGCTTTCTTT. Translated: CASSYSRGLGTEAFF.

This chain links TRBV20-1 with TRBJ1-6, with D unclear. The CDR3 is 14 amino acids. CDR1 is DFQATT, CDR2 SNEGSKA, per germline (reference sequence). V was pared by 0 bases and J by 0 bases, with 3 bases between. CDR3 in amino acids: CSARESSYNSPLHF. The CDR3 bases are TGCAGTGCTAGAGAGAGCTCCTATAATTCACCCCTCCACTTT.

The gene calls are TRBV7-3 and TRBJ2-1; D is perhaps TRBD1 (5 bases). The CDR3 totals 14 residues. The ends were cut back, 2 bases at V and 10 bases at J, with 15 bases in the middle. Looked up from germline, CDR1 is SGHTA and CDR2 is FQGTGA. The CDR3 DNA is TGTGCCAGCAGCTTATCTCGGACACCGAGAGAGCAGTTCTTC. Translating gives CASSLSRTPREQFF.